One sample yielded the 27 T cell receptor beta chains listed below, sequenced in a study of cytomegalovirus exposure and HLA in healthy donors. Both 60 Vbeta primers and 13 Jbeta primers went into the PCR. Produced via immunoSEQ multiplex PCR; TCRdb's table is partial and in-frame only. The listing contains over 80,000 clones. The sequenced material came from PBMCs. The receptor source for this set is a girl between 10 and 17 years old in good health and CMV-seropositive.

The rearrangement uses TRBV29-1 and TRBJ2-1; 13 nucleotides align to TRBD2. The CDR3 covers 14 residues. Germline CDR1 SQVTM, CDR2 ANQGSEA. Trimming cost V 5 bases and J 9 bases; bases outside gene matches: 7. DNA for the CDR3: TGCAGCGTTCCAAAACTAGCGGGGGGGCGTGAGCAGTTCTTC. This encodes CSVPKLAGGREQFF.

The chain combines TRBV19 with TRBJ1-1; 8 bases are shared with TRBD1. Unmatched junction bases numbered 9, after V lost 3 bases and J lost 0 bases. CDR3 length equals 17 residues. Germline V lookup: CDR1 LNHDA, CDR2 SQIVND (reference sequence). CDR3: CASSIGTGYRLNTEAFF. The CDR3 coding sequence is TGTGCCAGTAGTATCGGGACAGGTTATCGTTTGAACACTGAAGCTTTCTTT.

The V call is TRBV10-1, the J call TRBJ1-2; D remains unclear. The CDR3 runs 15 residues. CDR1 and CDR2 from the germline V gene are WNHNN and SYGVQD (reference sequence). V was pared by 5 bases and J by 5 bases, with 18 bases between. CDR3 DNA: TGCGCCAGCAGTCTGCCGGGTTACCTGCTTTATGGCTACACCTTC. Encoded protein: CASSLPGYLLYGYTF.

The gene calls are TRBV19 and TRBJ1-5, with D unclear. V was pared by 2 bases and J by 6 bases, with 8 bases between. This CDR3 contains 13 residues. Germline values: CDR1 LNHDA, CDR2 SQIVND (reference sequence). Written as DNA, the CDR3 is TGTGCCAGTAGTATAAGTGGAGGTCAGCCCCAGCATTTT. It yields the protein CASSISGGQPQHF.

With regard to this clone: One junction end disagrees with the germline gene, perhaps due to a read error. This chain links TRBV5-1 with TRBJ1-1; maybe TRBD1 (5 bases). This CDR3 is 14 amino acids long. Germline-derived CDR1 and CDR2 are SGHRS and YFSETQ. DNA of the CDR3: TGCGCCAGCAGCTTGACAGGAACGAACACTGAAGATTTCTTT. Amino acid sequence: CASSLTGTNTEDFF.

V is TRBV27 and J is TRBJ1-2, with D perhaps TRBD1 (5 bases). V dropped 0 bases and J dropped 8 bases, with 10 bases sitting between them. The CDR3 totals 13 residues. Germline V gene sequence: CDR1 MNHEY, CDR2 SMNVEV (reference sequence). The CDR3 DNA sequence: TGTGCCAGCAGTTTATCGACGGGGGACGGCTACACCTTC. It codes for CASSLSTGDGYTF.

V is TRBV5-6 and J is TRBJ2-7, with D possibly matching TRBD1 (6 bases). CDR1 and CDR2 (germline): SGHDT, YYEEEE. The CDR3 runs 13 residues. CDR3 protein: CASSRMTGYEQSV. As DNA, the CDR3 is TGTGCCAGCAGCAGGATGACAGGCTACGAGCAGTCCGTC.

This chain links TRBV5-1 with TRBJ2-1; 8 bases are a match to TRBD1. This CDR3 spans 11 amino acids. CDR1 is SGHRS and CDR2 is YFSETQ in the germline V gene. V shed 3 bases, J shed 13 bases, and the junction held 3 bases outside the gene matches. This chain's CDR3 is CASSWDRQQFF. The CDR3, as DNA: TGCGCCAGCAGCTGGGACAGGCAACAGTTCTTC.

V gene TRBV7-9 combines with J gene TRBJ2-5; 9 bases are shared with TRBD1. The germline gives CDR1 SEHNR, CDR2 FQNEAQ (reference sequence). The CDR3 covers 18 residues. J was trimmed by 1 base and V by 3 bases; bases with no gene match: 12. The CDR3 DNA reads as TGTGCCAGCAGCTTGAGGGGACAGGGAAGGAGGGGCCAAGAGACCCAGTACTTC. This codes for CASSLRGQGRRGQETQYF.

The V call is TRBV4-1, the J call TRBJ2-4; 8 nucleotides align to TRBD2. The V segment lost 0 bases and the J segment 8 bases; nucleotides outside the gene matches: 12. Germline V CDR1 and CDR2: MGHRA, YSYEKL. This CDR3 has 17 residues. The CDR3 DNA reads TGCGCCAGCAGCCAAGATTCCTATACGGGGGGGCGAGACATTCAGTACTTC. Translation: CASSQDSYTGGRDIQYF.

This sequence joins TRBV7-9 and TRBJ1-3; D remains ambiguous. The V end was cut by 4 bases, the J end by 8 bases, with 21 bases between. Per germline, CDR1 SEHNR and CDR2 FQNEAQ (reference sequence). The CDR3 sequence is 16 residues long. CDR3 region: CASSSVFTSEADTIYF. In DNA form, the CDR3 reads TGTGCCAGCAGCTCGGTGTTTACCTCCGAGGCAGACACCATATATTTT.

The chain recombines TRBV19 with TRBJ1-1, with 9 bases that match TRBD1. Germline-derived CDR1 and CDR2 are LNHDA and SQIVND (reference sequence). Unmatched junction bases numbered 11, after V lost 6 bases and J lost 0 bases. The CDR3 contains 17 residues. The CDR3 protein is CASRPQGAKGVNTEAFF. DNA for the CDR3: TGTGCCAGTAGGCCACAGGGGGCGAAGGGGGTGAACACTGAAGCTTTCTTT.

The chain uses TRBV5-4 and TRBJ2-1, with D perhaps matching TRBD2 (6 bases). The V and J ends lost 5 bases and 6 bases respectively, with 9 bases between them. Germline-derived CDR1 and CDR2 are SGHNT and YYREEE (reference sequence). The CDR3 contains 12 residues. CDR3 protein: CASRPGVNEQFF. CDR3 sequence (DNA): TGTGCCAGCAGGCCGGGGGTCAATGAGCAGTTCTTC.

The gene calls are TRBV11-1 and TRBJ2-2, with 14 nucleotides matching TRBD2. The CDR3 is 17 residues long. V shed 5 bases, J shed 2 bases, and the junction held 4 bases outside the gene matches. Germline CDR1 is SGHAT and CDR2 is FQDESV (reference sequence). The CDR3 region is CASSQGLAGANTGELFF. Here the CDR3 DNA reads TGTGCCAGCAGCCAGGGACTAGCGGGGGCTAACACCGGGGAGCTGTTTTTT.

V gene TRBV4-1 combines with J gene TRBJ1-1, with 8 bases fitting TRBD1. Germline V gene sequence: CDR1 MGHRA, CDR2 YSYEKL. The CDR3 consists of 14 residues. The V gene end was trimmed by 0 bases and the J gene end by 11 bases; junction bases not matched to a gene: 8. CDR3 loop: CASSQEGAGGFAFF. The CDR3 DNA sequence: TGCGCCAGCAGCCAAGAGGGGGCAGGGGGCTTTGCTTTCTTT.

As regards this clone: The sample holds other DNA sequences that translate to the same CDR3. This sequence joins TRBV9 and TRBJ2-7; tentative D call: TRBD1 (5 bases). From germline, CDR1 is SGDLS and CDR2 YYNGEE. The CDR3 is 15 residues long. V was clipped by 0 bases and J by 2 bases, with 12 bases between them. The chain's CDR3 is CASSVGSDRTYEQYF. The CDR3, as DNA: TGTGCCAGCAGCGTAGGATCCGACAGAACCTACGAGCAGTACTTC.

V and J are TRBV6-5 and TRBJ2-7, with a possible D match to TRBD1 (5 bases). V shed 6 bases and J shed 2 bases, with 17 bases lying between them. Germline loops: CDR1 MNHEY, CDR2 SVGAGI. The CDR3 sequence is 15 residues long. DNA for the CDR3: TGTGCCAGCAGCCCACAACCAGACAGCCCCTACGAGCAGTACGTC. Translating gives CASSPQPDSPYEQYV.

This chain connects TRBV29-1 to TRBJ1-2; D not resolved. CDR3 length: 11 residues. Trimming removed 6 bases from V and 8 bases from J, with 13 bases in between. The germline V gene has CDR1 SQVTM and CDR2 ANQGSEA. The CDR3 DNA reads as TGCAGCGTCGATTCTGTTGGCGGCTACACCTTC. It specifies CSVDSVGGYTF.

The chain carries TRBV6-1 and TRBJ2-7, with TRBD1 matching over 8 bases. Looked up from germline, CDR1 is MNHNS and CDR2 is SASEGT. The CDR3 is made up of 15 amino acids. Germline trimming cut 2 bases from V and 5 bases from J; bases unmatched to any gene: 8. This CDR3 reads CASSETQTGVHEQYF. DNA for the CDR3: TGTGCCAGCAGTGAAACCCAGACAGGGGTCCACGAGCAGTACTTC.

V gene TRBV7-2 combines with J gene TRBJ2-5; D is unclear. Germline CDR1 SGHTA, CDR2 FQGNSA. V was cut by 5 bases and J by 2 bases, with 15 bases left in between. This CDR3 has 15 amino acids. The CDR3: CASSPQDGFQETQYF. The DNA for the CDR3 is TGTGCCAGCAGCCCCCAAGACGGGTTTCAAGAGACCCAGTACTTC.

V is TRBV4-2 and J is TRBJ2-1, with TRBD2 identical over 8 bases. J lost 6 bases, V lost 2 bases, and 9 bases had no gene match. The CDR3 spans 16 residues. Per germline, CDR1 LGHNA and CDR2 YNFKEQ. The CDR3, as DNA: TGTGCCAGCAGCCAACACCCGGGACTAGGTCGCAATGAGCAGTTCTTC. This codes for CASSQHPGLGRNEQFF.

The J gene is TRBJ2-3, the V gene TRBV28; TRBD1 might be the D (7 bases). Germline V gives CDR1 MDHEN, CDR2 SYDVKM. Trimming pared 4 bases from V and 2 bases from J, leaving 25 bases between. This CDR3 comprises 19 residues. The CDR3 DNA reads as TGTGCCAGCAGTTCCCCCGGAGGGGGGACAGCCCACAACACAGATACGCAGTATTTT. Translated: CASSSPGGGTAHNTDTQYF.

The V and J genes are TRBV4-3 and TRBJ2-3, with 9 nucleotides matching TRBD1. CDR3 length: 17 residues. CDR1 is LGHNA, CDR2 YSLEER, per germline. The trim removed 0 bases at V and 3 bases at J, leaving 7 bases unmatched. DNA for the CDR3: TGCGCCAGCAGCCAAGATTCCGTGACAGGGGGGACAGATACGCAGTATTTT. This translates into CASSQDSVTGGTDTQYF.

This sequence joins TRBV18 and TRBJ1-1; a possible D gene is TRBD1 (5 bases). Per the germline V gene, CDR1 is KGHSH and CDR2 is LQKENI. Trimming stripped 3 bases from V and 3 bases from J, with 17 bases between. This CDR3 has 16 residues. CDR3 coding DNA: TGTGCCAGCTCACCCACTCAGGGTAGAATGGACACTGAAGCTTTCTTT. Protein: CASSPTQGRMDTEAFF.

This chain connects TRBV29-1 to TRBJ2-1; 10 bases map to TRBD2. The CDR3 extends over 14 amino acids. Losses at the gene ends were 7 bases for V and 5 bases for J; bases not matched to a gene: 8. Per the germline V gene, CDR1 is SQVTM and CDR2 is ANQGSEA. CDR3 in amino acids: CSGGWTSGDNEQFF. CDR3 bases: TGCAGCGGAGGATGGACTAGCGGCGACAATGAGCAGTTCTTC.

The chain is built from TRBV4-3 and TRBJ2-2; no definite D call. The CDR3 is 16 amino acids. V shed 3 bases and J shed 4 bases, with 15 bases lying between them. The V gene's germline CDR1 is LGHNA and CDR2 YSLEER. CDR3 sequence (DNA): TGCGCCAGCAGCCACGACGACAAGAGTTTCACCGGGGAGCTGTTTTTT. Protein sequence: CASSHDDKSFTGELFF.

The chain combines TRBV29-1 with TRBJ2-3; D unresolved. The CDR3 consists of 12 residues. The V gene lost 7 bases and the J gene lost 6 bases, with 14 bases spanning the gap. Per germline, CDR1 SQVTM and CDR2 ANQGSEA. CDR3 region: CSAERDGDTQYF. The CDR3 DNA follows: TGCAGCGCAGAAAGAGACGGGGATACGCAGTATTTT.